This T cell receptor beta chain appears in the sequencing data of a study of blood T cell repertoires in COVID-19. Study details: COVID-19 samples collected from the United States, Italy and Spain covered acute and convalescent phases.

Original data processing: Estimated nucleated cell counts came from reference gene primer amplification. The data were produced by immunoSEQ multiplex PCR, yet TCRdb's version contains in-frame clones alone and is incomplete. D and trimming were read from the DNA, whereas the V and J calls and clone size are those reported in that table. The sample holds fewer than 350,000 clones; approximately 86% are singletons and the top ten take around 4.1%. CDR1 and CDR2 from the germline V gene are MDHEN and SYDVKM. The CDR3 contains 17 residues. J lost 3 bases, V lost 5 bases, and 9 bases had no gene match. The genes are TRBV28 and TRBJ2-2; TRBD2 matches 10 bases. The material sequenced was peripheral blood. The clonotype was recovered from a woman between 45 and 60 years old with active or convalescent COVID-19. The CDR3 protein is CASSLYSGRKDTGELFF. The CDR3 DNA is TGTGCCAGCAGTCTATATAGCGGGAGGAAGGACACCGGGGAGCTGTTTTTT. The variable domain in full, with the rest retrieved from reference TRBV28 and TRBJ2-2, is DVKVTQSSRYLVKRTGEKVFLECVQDMDHENMFWYRQDPGLGLRLIYFSYDVKMKEKGDIPEGYSVSREKKERFSLILESASTNQTSMYLCASSLYSGRKDTGELFFGEGSRLTVL.